A single sample gave rise to the 7 T cell receptor beta chains below, sequenced in a study of regulatory T cells in long-lasting Graves disease. Relying on iRepertoire HTBI primers and Arm-PCR of CDR3 regions, the team built TCR beta libraries. TCRdb fed the multiplex PCR reads into MiXCR, producing one record per CDR3 protein. The data contain 420,000 or so distinct CDR3 sequences, 16% of them seen just once; the ten biggest clones take up around a quarter. Time point described: newly diagnosed GD, antithyroid drugs for less than 3 months. The authors made the TCR library using RNA they extracted from PBMCs. This same sample was also part of a study on T cells in Graves' hyperthyroidism and ophthalmopathy.

The sequences come from peripheral blood mononuclear cells (PBMCs), collected at new diagnosis, from a patient treated with antithyroid drugs. These receptors originate from a woman aged 18-29 years with Graves disease.

This clonotype was recorded at least ten times. The gene calls are TRBV2 and TRBJ1-5; no clear D. Between the trimmed V and J ends, which lost 6 bases and 2 bases, there was a span of 11 bases. Germline loops: CDR1 SNHLY, CDR2 FYNNEI. CDR3 length equals 14 residues. CDR3 in amino acids: CASSPMGGNQPQHF. The CDR3 DNA follows: TGTGCCAGCAGCCCCATGGGTGGCAATCAGCCCCAGCATTTT.

V usage is TRBV3-1 and J usage is TRBJ2-7, with 8 bases identical to TRBD1. Losses at the gene ends were 8 bases for V and 9 bases for J; bases not matched to a gene: 12. The CDR3 sequence is 13 residues long. CDR1 is LGHDT and CDR2 is YNNKEL in the germline V gene (reference sequence). The chain's CDR3 is CASSGGSLSGQYF. The CDR3 nucleotides are TGTGCCAGCTCAGGGGGCTCCCTCTCGGGGCAGTACTTC.

In regard to this clonotype: It differs at one base from a far larger clone, so likely a read error. The chain couples TRBV7-2 to TRBJ2-1; D is perhaps TRBD1 (6 bases). The DNA end is a closer match to TRBJ2-5, so the J assignment may be wrong. The CDR3 extends over 16 amino acids. Germline CDR1 SGHTA, CDR2 FQGNSA. The CDR3 spells CASSLMPGDARETQYF. In nucleotides, the CDR3 is TGTGCCAGCAGCTTAATGCCAGGGGACGCAAGAGAGACCCAGTACTTC.

V gene TRBV19 combines with J gene TRBJ2-1; a weak D match, TRBD2 (6 bases). From germline, CDR1 is LNHDA and CDR2 SQIVND (reference sequence). The V end was cut by 5 bases, the J end by 6 bases, with 17 bases between. The CDR3 totals 15 residues. The DNA of the CDR3 is TGTGCCAGTAGTCCCTCTAGAAGGAGGGCCAATGAGCAGTTCTTC. It codes for CASSPSRRRANEQFF.

This clonotype was detected many times. This chain uses TRBV12-3 or TRBV12-4 with TRBJ1-1; D unresolved. V was cut by 0 bases and J by 1 base, with 12 bases left in between. The CDR3 covers 16 residues. CDR3 nucleotides: TGTGCCAGCAGTTTAGCGGTGGGAGGTGGGAACACTGAAGCTTTCTTT. Amino acids: CASSLAVGGGNTEAFF.

This clonotype occurred many times. The chain links TRBV12-3 or TRBV12-4 to TRBJ2-3; no definite D call. Trimming took 6 bases from V and 4 from J, leaving 14 bases between them. The CDR3 length is 14 residues. DNA for the CDR3: TGTGCCAGCAGCCCCGCCCGTAGATCAGATACGCAGTATTTT. It is translated as CASSPARRSDTQYF.

The chain combines TRBV5-1 with TRBJ2-2, with D possibly being TRBD2 (5 bases). V lost 7 bases to trimming and J lost 8 bases, with 21 bases between them. The CDR3 runs 15 residues. The germline CDR1 and CDR2 sequences are SGHRS and YFSETQ. The CDR3 here is CASGRSGARSGELFF. The CDR3 bases are TGCGCCAGCGGTAGAAGCGGAGCCAGGTCAGGGGAGCTGTTTTTT.